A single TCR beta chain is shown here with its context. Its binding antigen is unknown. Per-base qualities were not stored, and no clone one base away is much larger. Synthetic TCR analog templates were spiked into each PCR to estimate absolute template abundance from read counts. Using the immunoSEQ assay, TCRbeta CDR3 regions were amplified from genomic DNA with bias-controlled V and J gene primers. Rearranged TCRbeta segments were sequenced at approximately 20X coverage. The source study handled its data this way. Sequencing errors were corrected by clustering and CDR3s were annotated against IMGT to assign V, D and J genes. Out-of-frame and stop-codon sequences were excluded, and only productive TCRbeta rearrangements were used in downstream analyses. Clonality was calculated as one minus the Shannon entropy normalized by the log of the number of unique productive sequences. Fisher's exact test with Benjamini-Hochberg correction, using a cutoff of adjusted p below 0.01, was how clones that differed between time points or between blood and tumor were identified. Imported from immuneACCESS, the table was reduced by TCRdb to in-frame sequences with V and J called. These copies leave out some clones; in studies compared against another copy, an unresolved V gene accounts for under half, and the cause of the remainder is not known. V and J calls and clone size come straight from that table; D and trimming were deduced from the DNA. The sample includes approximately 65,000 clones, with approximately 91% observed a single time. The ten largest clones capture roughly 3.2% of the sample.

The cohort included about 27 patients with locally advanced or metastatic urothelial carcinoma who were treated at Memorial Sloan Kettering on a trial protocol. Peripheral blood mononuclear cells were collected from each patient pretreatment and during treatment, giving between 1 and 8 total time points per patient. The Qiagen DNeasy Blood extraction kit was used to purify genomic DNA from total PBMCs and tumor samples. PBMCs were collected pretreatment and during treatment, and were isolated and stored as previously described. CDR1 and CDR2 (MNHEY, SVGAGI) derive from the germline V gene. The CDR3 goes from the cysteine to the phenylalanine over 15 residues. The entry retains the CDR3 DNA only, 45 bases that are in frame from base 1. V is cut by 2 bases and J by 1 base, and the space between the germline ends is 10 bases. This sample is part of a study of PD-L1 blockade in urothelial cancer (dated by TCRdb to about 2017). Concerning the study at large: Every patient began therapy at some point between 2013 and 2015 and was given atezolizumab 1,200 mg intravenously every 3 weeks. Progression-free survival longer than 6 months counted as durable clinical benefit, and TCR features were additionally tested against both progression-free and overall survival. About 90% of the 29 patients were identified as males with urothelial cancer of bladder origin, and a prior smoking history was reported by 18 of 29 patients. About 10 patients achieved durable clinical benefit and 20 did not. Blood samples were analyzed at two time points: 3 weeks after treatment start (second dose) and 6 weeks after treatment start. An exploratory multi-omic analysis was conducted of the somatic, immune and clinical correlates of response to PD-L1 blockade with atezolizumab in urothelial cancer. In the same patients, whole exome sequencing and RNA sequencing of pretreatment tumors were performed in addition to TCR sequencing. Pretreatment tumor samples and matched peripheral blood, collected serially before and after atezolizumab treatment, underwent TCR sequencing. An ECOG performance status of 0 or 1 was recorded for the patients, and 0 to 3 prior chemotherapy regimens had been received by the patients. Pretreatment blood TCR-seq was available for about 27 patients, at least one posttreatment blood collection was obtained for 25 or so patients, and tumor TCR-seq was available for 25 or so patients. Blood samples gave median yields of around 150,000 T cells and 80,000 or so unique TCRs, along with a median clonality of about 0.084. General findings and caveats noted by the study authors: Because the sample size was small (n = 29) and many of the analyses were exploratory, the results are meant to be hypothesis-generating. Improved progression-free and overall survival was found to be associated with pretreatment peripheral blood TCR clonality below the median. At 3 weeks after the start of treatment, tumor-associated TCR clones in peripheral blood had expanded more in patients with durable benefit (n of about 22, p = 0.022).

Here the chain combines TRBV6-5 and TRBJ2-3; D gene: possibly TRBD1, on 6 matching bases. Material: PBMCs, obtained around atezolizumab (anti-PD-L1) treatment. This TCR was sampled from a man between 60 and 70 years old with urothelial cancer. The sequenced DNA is TGTGCCAGCAGTTACCAACAGGGAGGCACAGATACGCAGTATTTT. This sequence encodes CASSYQQGGTDTQYF.